This is a list of T cell receptor beta chains from one sample in a study of metastatic and nonmetastatic thyroid tumors. TCRdb ran MiXCR on the PCR reads. The sample has about 93,000 clones, approximately 12% seen once. The sequenced sample consisted of blood. These receptors came from a female donor with papillary thyroid cancer or a benign thyroid nodule (not recorded which). Some clones in this sample may be carry-over from other donors' samples. Each CDR3 is given without its conserved first and last residue.

CDR3 protein: SAPPGASSYNEQF
V gene: TRBV20-1
J gene: TRBJ2-1

CDR3 protein: SARVTMGHEQY
V gene: TRBV20-1
J gene: TRBJ2-7

CDR3 protein: ASSLAGQGQF
V gene: TRBV7-2
J gene: TRBJ2-1

CDR3 protein: ASIVSSGSGVGEQY
V gene: TRBV6-1
J gene: TRBJ2-7

CDR3 protein: ASRTPQGQYGYT
V gene: TRBV28
J gene: TRBJ1-2

CDR3 protein: ASSPTKTQY
V gene: TRBV28
J gene: TRBJ2-5

CDR3 protein: ASSLDRGRAAF
V gene: TRBV11-2
J gene: TRBJ1-1

CDR3 protein: SANTADPDTQY
V gene: TRBV20-1
J gene: TRBJ2-3

CDR3 protein: ASSLQPGGSSYNDQF
V gene: TRBV7-6
J gene: TRBJ2-1

CDR3 protein: AWEGTLQMNTEAF
V gene: TRBV30
J gene: TRBJ1-1

CDR3 protein: ASSYSVGGDGNYGYT
V gene: TRBV6-6
J gene: TRBJ1-2

CDR3 protein: ASSSTLIGQDYYGYT
V gene: TRBV7-3
J gene: TRBJ1-2

CDR3 protein: ASSTTLMVGGARTGELF
V gene: TRBV5-7
J gene: TRBJ2-2

CDR3 protein: ASSQGSTNTGELF
V gene: TRBV5-1
J gene: TRBJ2-2

CDR3 protein: ASSQDLLTSGIQYNEQF
V gene: TRBV4-2
J gene: TRBJ2-1

CDR3 protein: ASSLAPTGGTEAF
V gene: TRBV7-6
J gene: TRBJ1-1

CDR3 protein: ASSPGAALNTIY
V gene: TRBV18
J gene: TRBJ1-3

CDR3 protein: ASSDRGRVENGYT
V gene: TRBV28
J gene: TRBJ1-2

CDR3 protein: ASSYTLQGARSGANVLT
V gene: TRBV6-2/TRBV6-3
J gene: TRBJ2-6

CDR3 protein: SARTVSSYNEQF
V gene: TRBV20-1
J gene: TRBJ2-1

CDR3 protein: SPWTSYPDTQY
V gene: TRBV20-1
J gene: TRBJ2-3

CDR3 protein: SARDELRQGVSGELF
V gene: TRBV20-1
J gene: TRBJ2-2

CDR3 protein: ASSKYDGYNEQF
V gene: TRBV19
J gene: TRBJ2-1

CDR3 protein: ASSPSGGYGGYT
V gene: TRBV12-3/TRBV12-4
J gene: TRBJ1-2

CDR3 protein: SARGQGGHQPQH
V gene: TRBV20-1
J gene: TRBJ1-5

CDR3 protein: AISESGQGRDTQY
V gene: TRBV10-3
J gene: TRBJ2-3

CDR3 protein: ASSLLPGQAGNTIY
V gene: TRBV28
J gene: TRBJ1-3

CDR3 protein: ASSGLLAGHYEQY
V gene: TRBV27
J gene: TRBJ2-7

CDR3 protein: ASSLQPLGDRRFYGYT
V gene: TRBV28
J gene: TRBJ1-2

CDR3 protein: ASSYRGGGYT
V gene: TRBV28
J gene: TRBJ1-2

CDR3 protein: ASSTIASGVGGGF
V gene: TRBV6-5
J gene: TRBJ2-1

CDR3 protein: ASSRPVGLAGGRTGELF
V gene: TRBV11-2
J gene: TRBJ2-2

CDR3 protein: ASSPGRFRSEQY
V gene: TRBV11-2
J gene: TRBJ2-7

CDR3 protein: ASSQDWNTDTQY
V gene: TRBV4-3
J gene: TRBJ2-3

CDR3 protein: ASSIQGEWTKNIQY
V gene: TRBV19
J gene: TRBJ2-4

CDR3 protein: ASSLQGGYGYT
V gene: TRBV27
J gene: TRBJ1-2

CDR3 protein: ASSYAGIWLSYNEQS
V gene: TRBV6-2/TRBV6-3
J gene: TRBJ2-1

CDR3 protein: ASTPIGQGSQPQH
V gene: TRBV28
J gene: TRBJ1-5

CDR3 protein: ASTPRGQGASNQPQH
V gene: TRBV6-1
J gene: TRBJ1-5

CDR3 protein: SAPEGSNYGYT
V gene: TRBV20-1
J gene: TRBJ1-2

CDR3 protein: ASSLSRRTKNTEAF
V gene: TRBV5-4
J gene: TRBJ1-1

CDR3 protein: ASSIVRTGELF
V gene: TRBV19
J gene: TRBJ2-2

CDR3 protein: ASSPDSFPDPYQETQY
V gene: TRBV11-1
J gene: TRBJ2-5

CDR3 protein: ASSPGGGGSMNTEAF
V gene: TRBV6-2/TRBV6-3
J gene: TRBJ1-1

CDR3 protein: SVEDPGLLRGYT
V gene: TRBV29-1
J gene: TRBJ1-2

CDR3 protein: ASAFSGSQETQY
V gene: TRBV7-9
J gene: TRBJ2-5

CDR3 protein: AVSTGTSNTEAF
V gene: TRBV27
J gene: TRBJ1-1

CDR3 protein: ASSLGLADTQY
V gene: TRBV5-1
J gene: TRBJ2-3

CDR3 protein: ASSPSGGGRPDTQY
V gene: TRBV7-8
J gene: TRBJ2-3

CDR3 protein: ASSPSGNTIY
V gene: TRBV3-1
J gene: TRBJ1-3

CDR3 protein: ASSLARTDTQY
V gene: TRBV7-9
J gene: TRBJ2-3

CDR3 protein: ASSEARGARQGARHTQY
V gene: TRBV6-1
J gene: TRBJ2-3

CDR3 protein: ALGGAGDYEQY
V gene: TRBV30
J gene: TRBJ2-7

CDR3 protein: AIILRGLGNSPLH
V gene: TRBV12-3/TRBV12-4
J gene: TRBJ1-6

CDR3 protein: ASSSYREGQPQH
V gene: TRBV28
J gene: TRBJ1-5